In its sample, the clone carrying this T cell receptor beta chain was seen a few times. The sample comes from a study of T-cell reconstitution after alpha-beta-depleted transplantation in children. Preparation of the TCRbeta library used unique molecular identifiers. In TCRdb, the PCR reads were re-called with MiXCR into one record per CDR3 protein. This table has about 600,000 distinct CDR3 sequences, roughly a tenth appearing once. This CDR3 is 17 amino acids long. The germline V gene encodes CDR1 KGHSH and CDR2 LQKENI. The V and J ends lost 1 base and 1 base, in that order; junction bases with no gene match: 5.

The chain couples TRBV18 to TRBJ2-7; TRBD2 matches at 12 bases. This clonotype originated in a human donor who donated a stem cell graft to a child with acute myeloid leukemia. Specimen: PBMCs from the stem cell graft donor, collected from the stem cell graft. This CDR3 is CASSPLGLAGSSYEQYF. CDR3 bases: TGTGCCAGCTCACCACTCGGACTAGCGGGAAGTTCCTACGAGCAGTACTTC.